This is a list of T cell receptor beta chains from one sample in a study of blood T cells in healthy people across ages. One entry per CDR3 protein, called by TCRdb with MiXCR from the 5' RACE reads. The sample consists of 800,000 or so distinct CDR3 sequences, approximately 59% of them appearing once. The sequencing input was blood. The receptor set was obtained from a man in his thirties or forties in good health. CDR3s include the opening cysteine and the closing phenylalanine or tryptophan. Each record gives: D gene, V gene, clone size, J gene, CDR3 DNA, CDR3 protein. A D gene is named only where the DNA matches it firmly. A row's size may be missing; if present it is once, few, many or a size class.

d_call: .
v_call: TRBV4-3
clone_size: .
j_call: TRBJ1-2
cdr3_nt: TGCGCCAGCAGCCGGAATACAGGGACGAACTATGGCTACACCTTC
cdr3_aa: CASSRNTGTNYGYTF

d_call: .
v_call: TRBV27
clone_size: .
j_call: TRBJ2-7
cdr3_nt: TGTGCCAGCACCAAATTTAGGACAGACACCTACGAGCAGTACTTC
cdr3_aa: CASTKFRTDTYEQYF

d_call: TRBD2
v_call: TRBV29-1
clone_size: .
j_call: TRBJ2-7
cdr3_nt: TGCAGCGTTGACCGTAGCGGGGGGCTCTACAATGAGCAGTACTTC
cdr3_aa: CSVDRSGGLYNEQYF

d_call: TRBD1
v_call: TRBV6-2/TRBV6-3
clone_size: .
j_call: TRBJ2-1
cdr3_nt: TGTGCCACTCTCACTTTCCGGGACAGGGGACGCTCCTACAATGAGCAGTTCTTC
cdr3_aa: CATLTFRDRGRSYNEQFF

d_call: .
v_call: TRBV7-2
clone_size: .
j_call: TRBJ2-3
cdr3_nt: TGTGCCAGCAGCTTAGGACTCCCTGGCACAGATACGCAGTATTTT
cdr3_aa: CASSLGLPGTDTQYF

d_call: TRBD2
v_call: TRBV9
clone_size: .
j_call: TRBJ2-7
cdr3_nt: TGTGCCAGCAGCGTAGGGCGGACTAGCAACTCCTACGAGCAGTACTTC
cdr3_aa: CASSVGRTSNSYEQYF

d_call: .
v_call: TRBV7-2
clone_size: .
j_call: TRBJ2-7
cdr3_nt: TGTGCCAGCAGCCTAGGAGGATACCCGAGCTCCTACGAGCAGTACTTC
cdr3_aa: CASSLGGYPSSYEQYF

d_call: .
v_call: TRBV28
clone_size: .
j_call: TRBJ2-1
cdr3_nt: TGTGCCAGCAGTTTGGGCCGCCCCGGAAACAATGAGCAGTTCTTC
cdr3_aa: CASSLGRPGNNEQFF

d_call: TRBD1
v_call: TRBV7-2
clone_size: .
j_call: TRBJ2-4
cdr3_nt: TGTGCCAGCAGCCTCTCCGGGACAGGGGTAAACATTCAGTACTTC
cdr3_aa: CASSLSGTGVNIQYF

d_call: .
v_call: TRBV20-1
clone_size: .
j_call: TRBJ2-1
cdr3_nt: TGCAGTGCTAGAGATCCCAGGAGAAATGAGCAGTTCTTC
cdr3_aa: CSARDPRRNEQFF

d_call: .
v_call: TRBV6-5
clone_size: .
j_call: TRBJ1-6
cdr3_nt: TGTGCCAGCAGGAACCTTATGGGAAATTCACCCCTCCACTTT
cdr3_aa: CASRNLMGNSPLHF

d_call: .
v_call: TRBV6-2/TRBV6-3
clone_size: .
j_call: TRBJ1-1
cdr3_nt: TGTGCCAGCAGAGCGGGGAGAACTGAAGCTTTCTTT
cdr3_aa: CASRAGRTEAFF

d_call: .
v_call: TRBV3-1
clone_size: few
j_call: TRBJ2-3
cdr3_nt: TGTGCCAGCAGCCAATTCAGGTTTGATACGCAGTATTTT
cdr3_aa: CASSQFRFDTQYF

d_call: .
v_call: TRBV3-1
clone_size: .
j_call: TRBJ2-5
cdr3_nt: TGTGCCAGCAGCCAAGACCGTTTCTTGGAGACCCAGTACTTC
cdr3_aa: CASSQDRFLETQYF

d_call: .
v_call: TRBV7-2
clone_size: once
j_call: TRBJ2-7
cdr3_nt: TGTGCCAGCAGCTCTGACTACTTCTCCTACGAGCAGTACTTC
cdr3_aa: CASSSDYFSYEQYF

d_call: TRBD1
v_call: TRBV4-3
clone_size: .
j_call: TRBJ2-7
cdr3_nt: TGCGCCAGCAGCCAAGTTGGGACAGGGAGAAACTACGAGCAGTACTTC
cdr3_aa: CASSQVGTGRNYEQYF

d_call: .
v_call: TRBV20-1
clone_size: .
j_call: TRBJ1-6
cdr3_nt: TGCAGTGCTAGACCGGGACCGCAATATAATTCACCCCTCCACTTT
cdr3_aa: CSARPGPQYNSPLHF